The present T cell receptor beta chain was sequenced within a study of cytomegalovirus exposure and HLA in healthy donors. The PCR ran on 60 Vbeta and 13 Jbeta primers. The repertoire was sequenced with immunoSEQ multiplex PCR; TCRdb's copy has only in-frame clones and lacks some. The table lists roughly 170,000 clones, approximately 81% of them singletons, with around 2.6% in the top ten. Study-level points and caveats: Rarity marked most TCR sequences, yet some public TCRs occurred in many donors. In vitro data verified a few CMV-associated chains as specific for CMV antigens.

Germline assignment: CDR1 SGHTA and CDR2 FQGNSA. The length of the CDR3 is 16 residues. Trimming removed 5 bases from V and 10 bases from J; junction bases left unmatched: 9. There are a few counts of this clone. The antigen remains undetermined. This receptor was obtained from a female donor in good health and CMV-seronegative. This chain links TRBV7-2 with TRBJ1-6; 12 nucleotides agree with TRBD1. The sample was PBMCs. The CDR3, as DNA: TGTGCCAGCAGCGATACGCCCGGGACAGGGGGCTCACCCCTCCACTTT. Translated: CASSDTPGTGGSPLHF.